A single sample is the source of the 27 T cell receptor beta chains below, sequenced in a study of shared clonotypes between healthy human individuals. Clones were read by immunoSEQ multiplex PCR, and TCRdb kept only the in-frame ones, dropping some. This sample has roughly 2,300,000 clones, with around 90% found just once. Sequencing input: naive CD4+ T cells from PBMCs. The sample's subset: CD45RA+ positively selected. The receptors here all came from a man younger than 35 in good health. Some clones in this sample may be carry-over from other donors' samples.

The rearrangement joins TRBV7-2 to TRBJ1-2; maybe TRBD1 (6 bases). Trimming shortened V by 5 bases and J by 2 bases, and 15 bases separated the two germline ends. This CDR3 is 15 amino acids long. Germline CDR1 and CDR2: SGHTA and FQGNSA. The CDR3 spells CASSPGQILNYGYTF. CDR3 DNA: TGTGCCAGCAGCCCCGGACAGATATTGAACTATGGCTACACCTTC.

The chain carries TRBV29-1 and TRBJ1-2, with 10 positions matching TRBD1. CDR3 length equals 15 residues. Germline-derived CDR1 and CDR2 are SQVTM and ANQGSEA. V shed 0 bases and J 8 bases; nucleotides not matched to a gene: 9. CDR3 in DNA: TGCAGCGTTGAAGATCGGGGGACAGGGGATTGGGGCTACACCTTC. It translates to CSVEDRGTGDWGYTF.

The chain combines TRBV5-1 with TRBJ2-2; TRBD2 matches at 9 bases. This CDR3 contains 16 residues. V shed 3 bases and J 5 bases; nucleotides not matched to a gene: 8. Looked up from germline, CDR1 is SGHRS and CDR2 is YFSETQ. In DNA, the CDR3 is TGCGCCAGCAGCTCCGTAGCGGGAGATGAGACCGGGGAGCTGTTTTTT. Residues: CASSSVAGDETGELFF. Supplemented by reference TRBV5-1 and TRBJ2-2, the full variable domain reads KAGVTQTPRYLIKTRGQQVTLSCSPISGHRSVSWYQQTPGQGLQFLFEYFSETQRNKGNFPGRFSGRQFSNSRSEMNVSTLELGDSALYLCASSSVAGDETGELFFGEGSRLTVL.

This rearrangement joins TRBV7-9 to TRBJ1-2; D remains unclear. The germline V and J ends were trimmed by 8 bases and 8 bases, with 18 bases remaining between them. Germline CDR1 reads SEHNR; CDR2 reads FQNEAQ (reference sequence). The CDR3 has 13 residues. The CDR3 DNA follows: TGTGCCAGCGCCCGGCGAAGTGATGGAGGCTACACCTTC. Its translation is CASARRSDGGYTF.

This sequence joins TRBV28 and TRBJ2-7; 8 nucleotides line up with TRBD1. The CDR3 spans 17 residues. J lost 6 bases, V lost 2 bases, and 15 bases had no gene match. Looked up from germline, CDR1 is MDHEN and CDR2 is SYDVKM. The CDR3 region is CASSLDIGTGVSSEQYF. The DNA for the CDR3 is TGTGCCAGCAGTTTAGATATCGGGACAGGAGTGAGTAGCGAGCAGTACTTC.

This clone appeared once. V usage is TRBV2 and J usage is TRBJ2-7, with D possibly matching TRBD2 (5 bases). Trimming pared 10 bases from V and 6 bases from J, leaving 22 bases between. Germline V gives CDR1 SNHLY, CDR2 FYNNEI. The CDR3 extends over 14 amino acids. CDR3 in amino acids: CATAPRGDSVEQYF. The CDR3 DNA is TGTGCCACCGCCCCCAGAGGAGATAGCGTCGAGCAGTACTTC.

The chain has TRBV29-1 and TRBJ2-7; either TRBD1 or TRBD2 may fit D (5 bases each). This CDR3 is built from 13 residues. The V end was cut by 6 bases, the J end by 3 bases, with 15 bases between. Germline V lookup: CDR1 SQVTM, CDR2 ANQGSEA. The CDR3 is CSVGDGRSYEQYF. The CDR3 coding sequence is TGCAGCGTGGGGGACGGGCGTAGCTACGAGCAGTACTTC.

The V call is TRBV7-9, the J call TRBJ1-4; possible D gene TRBD1, 5 bases. The V and J ends lost 3 bases and 7 bases respectively, with 21 bases between them. The CDR3 has 17 amino acids. CDR1 is SEHNR and CDR2 is FQNEAQ in the germline V gene (reference sequence). The CDR3 DNA sequence: TGTGCCAGCAGCTTTGGGGGAGGGCGAACAGTCGGTGAAAAACTGTTTTTT. It codes for CASSFGGGRTVGEKLFF.

V and J are TRBV5-1 and TRBJ1-2, with 7 bases that match TRBD1. The V gene end was trimmed by 0 bases and the J gene end by 8 bases; junction bases not matched to a gene: 10. Germline V gene data show CDR1 as SGHRS and CDR2 as YFSETQ. The CDR3 sequence is 15 residues long. The CDR3 sequence is CASSLDDRVLGGYTF. CDR3 in DNA: TGCGCCAGCAGCTTGGATGACAGGGTCCTAGGCGGCTACACCTTC.

The CDR3 loop is CASSLEVGGGYTF. The CDR3 DNA sequence: TGTGCCAGCAGCTTGGAAGTGGGAGGCGGCTACACCTTC. The V call is TRBV5-6, the J call TRBJ1-2; no reliable D call. Germline values: CDR1 SGHDT, CDR2 YYEEEE. The CDR3 has 13 residues. Trimming left V 0 bases short and J 8 bases short, with 11 bases between. The full variable domain, with the rest looked up from reference TRBV5-6 and TRBJ1-2, is DAGVTQSPTHLIKTRGQQVTLRCSPKSGHDTVSWYQQALGQGPQFIFQYYEEEERQRGNFPDRFSGHQFPNYSSELNVNALLLGDSALYLCASSLEVGGGYTFGSGTRLTVV.

This chain connects TRBV5-1 to TRBJ2-5; 10 nucleotides match TRBD1. Germline-derived CDR1 and CDR2 are SGHRS and YFSETQ. The CDR3 totals 15 residues. V shed 5 bases, J shed 1 base, and the junction held 5 bases outside the gene matches. CDR3 protein: CASRLTGGPQETQYF. The DNA for the CDR3 is TGCGCCAGCAGATTGACAGGGGGCCCCCAAGAGACCCAGTACTTC.

This sequence joins TRBV5-1 and TRBJ1-2; the match to TRBD1 covers 12 bases. Germline-derived CDR1 and CDR2 are SGHRS and YFSETQ. CDR3 length: 17 residues. Trimming at V came to 1 base and at J to 8 bases, leaving 12 bases not matched to a gene. The CDR3 is CASSLIPSGQGALGYTF. CDR3 coding DNA: TGCGCCAGCAGCTTGATCCCCTCGGGACAGGGGGCCTTAGGCTACACCTTC.

V and J are TRBV9 and TRBJ1-1; D gene uncertain. There are 13 residues in the CDR3. Germline V gene data show CDR1 as SGDLS and CDR2 as YYNGEE. The V end lost 3 bases, the J end lost 1 base, and 7 bases lay between the germline ends. This CDR3 reads CASSEDWNTEAFF. The CDR3 nucleotides are TGTGCCAGCAGCGAGGACTGGAACACTGAAGCTTTCTTT.

The chain has TRBV5-5 and TRBJ1-1; D is unclear. V was shortened by 0 bases and J by 3 bases, with 6 bases between the two germline ends. Germline loops: CDR1 SGHKS, CDR2 YYEKEE (reference sequence). The CDR3 loop spans 13 amino acids. The CDR3 DNA follows: TGTGCCAGCAGCTTGGGGAGGTACACTGAAGCTTTCTTT. Its protein is CASSLGRYTEAFF.

The genes are TRBV6-6 and TRBJ1-6; unclear D gene. V shed 5 bases and J shed 6 bases, with 8 bases lying between them. The CDR3 runs to 13 residues. Germline V gene lookup returns CDR1 MNHNY and CDR2 SVGAGI (reference sequence). The CDR3 DNA reads TGTGCCAGCAGTCGGGCCCTTAATTCACCCCTCCACTTT. Translating it yields CASSRALNSPLHF.

The chain has TRBV7-2 and TRBJ1-1, with 10 bases aligning to TRBD1. V lost 5 bases to trimming and J lost 12 bases; unmatched junction nucleotides: 15. The CDR3 totals 15 residues. Per the germline V gene, CDR1 is SGHTA and CDR2 is FQGNSA. CDR3 protein: CASSVPGTGVNKPFF. CDR3 in DNA: TGTGCCAGCAGCGTTCCCGGGACAGGGGTAAACAAGCCTTTCTTT.

The chain links TRBV7-2 to TRBJ1-2; tentative D call: TRBD1 (5 bases). The germline V gene has CDR1 SGHTA and CDR2 FQGNSA. This CDR3 is 13 amino acids long. V was cut by 1 base and J by 8 bases, with 11 bases left in between. The CDR3 here is CASSLGLGVGYTF. Written as DNA, the CDR3 is TGTGCCAGCAGCTTAGGTTTAGGGGTAGGCTACACCTTC.

The rearrangement uses TRBV6-5 and TRBJ1-5; 7 positions match TRBD1. This CDR3 is 15 amino acids long. V lost 6 bases to trimming and J lost 0 bases; unmatched junction nucleotides: 5. Looked up from germline, CDR1 is MNHEY and CDR2 is SVGAGI. The DNA for the CDR3 is TGTGCCAGCAGGGACAGGAGCTATAGCAATCAGCCCCAGCATTTT. As protein: CASRDRSYSNQPQHF.

CDR3 sequence reads: CASSSGTVRGNIQYF. The CDR3 DNA sequence: TGTGCCAGCAGCTCCGGGACGGTCCGAGGAAACATTCAGTACTTC. The chain recombines TRBV7-9 with TRBJ2-4; tentatively, D is TRBD1 or TRBD2 (5 bases each). The germline V and J ends were trimmed by 4 bases and 6 bases, with 16 bases remaining between them. The CDR3 loop spans 15 amino acids. From germline, CDR1 is SEHNR and CDR2 FQNEAQ (reference sequence).

The V call is TRBV5-4, the J call TRBJ1-6; D is uncertain. V was cut by 2 bases and J by 3 bases, with 9 bases left in between. Germline assignment: CDR1 SGHNT and CDR2 YYREEE (reference sequence). This CDR3 contains 15 residues. CDR3 nucleotide sequence: TGTGCCAGCAGCTTTGACACCAACTATAATTCACCCCTCCACTTT. Protein product: CASSFDTNYNSPLHF.

In nucleotides, the CDR3 is TGTGCCAGCCACACCGGGACAGGGACCACAGATACGCAGTATTTT. Translation: CASHTGTGTTDTQYF. V and J are TRBV6-1 and TRBJ2-3; 9 bases are a match to TRBD1. With 8 bases clipped from V and 2 bases from J, the junction kept 8 bases outside the gene matches. The CDR3 loop spans 15 amino acids. Germline loops: CDR1 MNHNS, CDR2 SASEGT.

This rearrangement joins TRBV6-1 to TRBJ1-2; TRBD1 might be the D (5 bases). Germline V CDR1 and CDR2: MNHNS, SASEGT. The CDR3 is 14 amino acids. Trimming took 4 bases from V and 3 from J, leaving 12 bases between them. As DNA, the CDR3 is TGTGCCAGCAGTGCCAGGGAGAATCACTATGGCTACACCTTC. Encoded protein: CASSARENHYGYTF.

The J gene is TRBJ2-1, the V gene TRBV19, with D perhaps TRBD2 (5 bases). V lost 4 bases to trimming and J lost 2 bases, with 6 bases between them. Germline V gene data show CDR1 as LNHDA and CDR2 as SQIVND (reference sequence). This CDR3 contains 13 residues. The CDR3 region is CASSRETYNEQFF. The DNA for the CDR3 is TGTGCCAGTAGTAGGGAGACCTACAATGAGCAGTTCTTC.

The gene calls are TRBV2 and TRBJ2-7; perhaps TRBD2 as D (6 bases). V lost 6 bases, J lost 4 bases, and 16 bases lay in between. The V gene's germline CDR1 is SNHLY and CDR2 FYNNEI. The CDR3 spans 14 residues. CDR3 coding DNA: TGTGCCAGCAGCACGGGACGGACTACGTACGAGCAGTACTTC. Protein sequence: CASSTGRTTYEQYF. The complete variable domain, with remaining parts taken from reference TRBV2 and TRBJ2-7, reads EPEVTQTPSHQVTQMGQEVILRCVPISNHLYFYWYRQILGQKVEFLVSFYNNEISEKSEIFDDQFSVERPDGSNFTLKIRSTKLEDSAMYFCASSTGRTTYEQYFGPGTRLTVT.

The rearrangement joins TRBV5-1 to TRBJ2-1, with 8 bases aligning to TRBD1. The length of the CDR3 is 17 residues. CDR1 is SGHRS, CDR2 YFSETQ, per germline. The junction had 14 bases not matched to a gene; V was cut back by 0 bases and J by 9 bases. For the CDR3, the DNA is TGCGCCAGCAGCTTGGTTCCCTCCACAATCGGGACAGGTGAGCAGTTCTTC. As protein: CASSLVPSTIGTGEQFF.

The chain has TRBV9 and TRBJ2-2, with no clear D. Germline CDR1 reads SGDLS; CDR2 reads YYNGEE. The V end was cut by 3 bases, the J end by 4 bases, with 10 bases between. The CDR3 runs to 14 residues. CDR3 in DNA: TGTGCCAGCAGCGAGGCCCTGGGCACCGGGGAGCTGTTTTTT. Translating gives CASSEALGTGELFF.

This clone has only one observation. This chain links TRBV2 with TRBJ1-5; no firm D call. The V gene's germline CDR1 is SNHLY and CDR2 FYNNEI. The V end lost 1 base, the J end lost 0 bases, and 13 bases lay between the germline ends. The CDR3 extends over 17 amino acids. The CDR3 spells CASSEERGSYSNQPQHF. DNA for the CDR3: TGTGCCAGCAGTGAAGAGCGGGGATCGTATAGCAATCAGCCCCAGCATTTT. The full variable domain, with the rest looked up from reference TRBV2 and TRBJ1-5, is EPEVTQTPSHQVTQMGQEVILRCVPISNHLYFYWYRQILGQKVEFLVSFYNNEISEKSEIFDDQFSVERPDGSNFTLKIRSTKLEDSAMYFCASSEERGSYSNQPQHFGDGTRLSIL.